Shown below are 15 T cell receptor beta chains from a single sample sequenced in a study of regulatory T cells in long-lasting Graves disease. As for time point: newly diagnosed GD, antithyroid drugs for less than 3 months. RNA from PBMCs was the source of the TCR library. Arm-PCR with iRepertoire HTBI primers amplified the CDR3 regions for these TCR beta libraries. TCRdb re-analysed the multiplex PCR reads in MiXCR, keeping a single row per CDR3 protein. The repertoire holds fewer than 350,000 distinct CDR3 sequences, with 15% to 20% as singletons. The sample consisted of peripheral blood mononuclear cells (PBMCs), taken at new diagnosis, from a patient treated with antithyroid drugs. Receptors originate from a female donor with Graves disease.

This chain links TRBV27 with TRBJ2-7; 10 nucleotides line up with TRBD2. Trimming at V came to 5 bases and at J to 6 bases, leaving 7 bases not matched to a gene. This CDR3 region has 14 residues. In germline, CDR1 is MNHEY, CDR2 SMNVEV (reference sequence). DNA of the CDR3: TGTGCCAGCAGTCCCGGACTAGCGGCCCTCGAGCAGTACTTC. It codes for CASSPGLAALEQYF.

This clonotype was found many times. The chain employs TRBV30 and TRBJ1-6, with D hard to call. This CDR3 comprises 13 residues. The V gene lost 5 bases and the J gene lost 8 bases, with 13 bases spanning the gap. Germline CDR1 and CDR2: GTSNPN and SVGIG (reference sequence). The CDR3: CAWAGVRDSPLHF. DNA for the CDR3: TGTGCCTGGGCGGGAGTTCGTGATTCACCCCTCCACTTT.

This clonotype was recorded a few times. This chain links TRBV4-2 with TRBJ2-7; no definite D call. The CDR3 has 16 residues. Germline CDR1 and CDR2: LGHNA and YNFKEQ. Trimming removed 1 base at V and 5 bases at J, with 18 bases between. CDR3 DNA sequence: TGTGCCAGCAGCCAAGTGGGCGTTGGTGGAGCCCACGAGCAGTACTTC. Its protein product is CASSQVGVGGAHEQYF.

This clonotype was picked up many times. J is TRBJ2-1 and V is TRBV6-2 or TRBV6-3; D remains ambiguous. CDR3 length: 11 amino acids. The germline gives CDR1 MNHEY, CDR2 SVGEGT. Trimming pared 2 bases from V and 5 bases from J, leaving 1 base between. The CDR3 here is CASSYDNEQFF. CDR3 nucleotide sequence: TGTGCCAGCAGTTACGACAATGAGCAGTTCTTC.

This clonotype appeared many times. The chain is built from TRBV12-3 or TRBV12-4 and TRBJ2-5, with unresolved D. The CDR3 covers 13 residues. Trimming stripped 2 bases from V and 4 bases from J, with 8 bases between. CDR3 loop: CASSLWSGETQYF. CDR3 DNA sequence: TGTGCCAGCAGTTTATGGAGTGGAGAGACCCAGTACTTC.

J is TRBJ2-1 and V is TRBV6-1, with D possibly matching TRBD1 (6 bases). The CDR3 sequence is 12 residues long. Trimming left V 8 bases short and J 7 bases short, with 12 bases between. Germline assignment: CDR1 MNHNS and CDR2 SASEGT. CDR3 amino acids: CASLGALNEQFF. As DNA, the CDR3 is TGTGCCAGCTTGGGGGCATTGAATGAGCAGTTCTTC.

The chain has TRBV6-5 and TRBJ2-3; D possibly corresponds to TRBD2 (6 bases). Trimming stripped 4 bases from V and 6 bases from J, with 8 bases between. In germline, CDR1 is MNHEY, CDR2 SVGAGI. This CDR3 region has 12 residues. The CDR3 sequence is CASSSDYDTQYF. CDR3 coding DNA: TGTGCCAGCAGTTCGGACTATGATACGCAGTATTTT.

This clonotype was observed at least ten times. The chain joins TRBV12-3 or TRBV12-4 to TRBJ2-2; the D is unclear. The V end was cut by 3 bases, the J end by 5 bases, with 7 bases between. The CDR3 spans 13 residues. The CDR3 DNA sequence: TGTGCCAGCAGTTTGTGGGCGACCGGGGAGCTGTTTTTT. This sequence encodes CASSLWATGELFF.

This clonotype occurred many times. The genes are TRBV6-5 and TRBJ2-7; TRBD1 matches at 7 bases. Germline loops: CDR1 MNHEY, CDR2 SVGAGI. The CDR3 spans 16 residues. V shed 0 bases, J shed 4 bases, and the junction held 9 bases outside the gene matches. The CDR3: CASSYSAGTATYEQYF. In nucleotides, the CDR3 is TGTGCCAGCAGTTACTCGGCCGGGACAGCTACTTACGAGCAGTACTTC.

With regard to this clonotype: A far larger clone is one nucleotide away, so this likely arose from a read error. The V gene is TRBV13, the J gene TRBJ2-7; the D call may be TRBD1 or TRBD2 (6 bases each). Trimming shortened V by 6 bases and J by 7 bases, and 19 bases separated the two germline ends. Germline V CDR1 and CDR2: PRHDT, FYEKMQ (reference sequence). The CDR3 consists of 14 residues. This CDR3 is CASSFSSGANEQYF. CDR3 bases: TGTGCCAGCAGTTTCTCCTCGGGGGCCAATGAGCAGTACTTC.

In its sample, this clonotype was seen a few times. The CDR3 protein is CASSPPLTSQSYEQYF. The CDR3 coding sequence is TGTGCCAGCTCACCACCTCTCACCAGTCAATCCTACGAGCAGTACTTC. V usage is TRBV18 and J usage is TRBJ2-7, with D hard to call. The V end was cut by 0 bases, the J end by 1 base, with 13 bases between. The CDR3 extends over 16 amino acids. Germline V gene lookup returns CDR1 KGHSH and CDR2 LQKENI.

This clonotype was seen ten or more times. This rearrangement joins TRBV10-3 to TRBJ2-7; D gene ambiguous. The CDR3 loop spans 13 amino acids. CDR1 is ENHRY, CDR2 SYGVKD, per germline. V shed 5 bases and J shed 2 bases, with 10 bases lying between them. The chain's CDR3 is CAISPTDTYEQYF. The DNA of the CDR3 is TGTGCCATCAGTCCCACGGATACCTACGAGCAGTACTTC.

This clonotype was counted only a few times. The chain recombines TRBV27 with TRBJ2-7; a possible D gene is TRBD1 (6 bases). The CDR3 runs 15 residues. With 2 bases removed from V and 6 bases from J, the gap between germline ends came to 17 bases. In germline, CDR1 is MNHEY, CDR2 SMNVEV (reference sequence). This CDR3 reads CASSLTGTPTREQYF. For the CDR3, the DNA is TGTGCCAGCAGTTTAACCGGGACACCGACGCGCGAGCAGTACTTC.

Regarding this clonotype: A much larger clonotype is one base distant, so this may be a read error. The V call is TRBV3-1, the J call TRBJ2-5; D gene ambiguous. The CDR3 covers 14 residues. V shed 0 bases and J shed 11 bases, with 16 bases lying between them. The germline gives CDR1 LGHDT, CDR2 YNNKEL (reference sequence). Here the CDR3 DNA reads TGTGCCAGCAGCCAAGATAGGGCAGACCTAAAGCAGTACTTC. Protein product: CASSQDRADLKQYF.

This clonotype has a count of ten or more. The genes are TRBV20-1 and TRBJ2-1; 8 bases agree with TRBD2. Trimming removed 1 base from V and 7 bases from J; junction bases left unmatched: 6. Germline CDR1 and CDR2: DFQATT and SNEGSKA (reference sequence). CDR3 length: 14 residues. CDR3: CSARGTSSMNEQFF. The CDR3 region has the DNA TGCAGTGCTAGAGGGACTAGCAGTATGAATGAGCAGTTCTTC.